Sequencing of this T cell receptor beta chain was carried out in a study of blood T cell repertoires in COVID-19. At the level of the study: The origin of the acute and convalescent COVID-19 samples was the United States, Italy and Spain.

In the source study's methods: Estimated nucleated cell counts came from reference gene primer amplification. Clones were read by immunoSEQ multiplex PCR, and TCRdb kept only the in-frame ones, dropping some. Clone size and the V and J calls come from that table; the DNA yielded D and trimming. The data contain about 230,000 clones, just under 90% of them singletons. There are a few counts of this clone. An end of the junction differs from the germline gene, which may be a read error. The CDR3 runs to 14 residues. Germline V CDR1 and CDR2: MDHEN, SYDVKM. The rearrangement links TRBV28 to TRBJ1-1; perhaps TRBD1 as D (5 bases). Sequenced material: peripheral blood. The receptor was isolated from a man aged 30-40 years with COVID-19, enrolled during active disease. The CDR3 spells CASSVPGLKTEAFF. In nucleotides, the CDR3 is TGTGCCAGCAGCGTTCCGGGACTGAAGACTGAAGCTTTCTTT.